These 10 T cell receptor beta chains were all obtained from the same sample, sequenced in a study of T cells after yellow fever vaccination. TCRdb recomputed calls from the 5' RACE reads with MiXCR, one row per CDR3 protein. The data hold hundreds of thousands of distinct CDR3 sequences, with over 4% observed a single time. Sequences were derived from PBMCs, sampled 5 days after the yellow fever booster vaccination. Receptor source: a man aged 18-30 years who received the YFV17D yellow fever vaccine.

This clonotype was counted many times. The rearrangement joins TRBV5-1 to TRBJ1-3, with D perhaps matching TRBD1 (5 bases). Germline CDR1 and CDR2: SGHRS and YFSETQ. V was cut by 2 bases and J by 0 bases, with 12 bases left in between. The CDR3 covers 16 residues. The CDR3 DNA reads TGCGCCAGCAGCTTACGGGGCCGCGACTCTGGAAACACCATATATTTT. It is translated as CASSLRGRDSGNTIYF.

V usage is TRBV2 and J usage is TRBJ2-7; D is uncertain. V was clipped by 4 bases and J by 11 bases, with 18 bases between them. The CDR3 contains 13 residues. CDR1 and CDR2 (germline): SNHLY, FYNNEI. The CDR3: CASSASPTVWKYF. CDR3 coding DNA: TGTGCCAGCAGTGCGAGCCCTACAGTTTGGAAGTACTTC.

The V call is TRBV29-1, the J call TRBJ2-2; no definite D call. The CDR3 consists of 12 residues. V was pared by 6 bases and J by 1 base, with 6 bases between. Germline loops: CDR1 SQVTM, CDR2 ANQGSEA. The CDR3 here is CSVRRNTGELFF. CDR3 nucleotide sequence: TGCAGCGTAAGGCGGAACACCGGGGAGCTGTTTTTT.

This rearrangement joins TRBV3-1 to TRBJ1-2; TRBD1 might be the D (5 bases). The germline V gene has CDR1 LGHDT and CDR2 YNNKEL (reference sequence). V dropped 0 bases and J dropped 4 bases, with 15 bases sitting between them. CDR3 length: 16 residues. DNA of the CDR3: TGTGCCAGCAGCCAAGATAGCCCCGCGGGGGGCTATGGCTACACCTTC. Translating gives CASSQDSPAGGYGYTF.

This clonotype has ten or more counts. The V call is TRBV6-2 or TRBV6-3, the J call TRBJ2-3; 7 bases are shared with TRBD2. The CDR3 has 13 amino acids. Germline V gene sequence: CDR1 MNHEY, CDR2 SVGEGT. Germline trimming cut 2 bases from V and 10 bases from J; bases unmatched to any gene: 6. CDR3 bases: TGTGCCAGCAGTTACCCGACTAGCACCCCGCAGTATTTT. Translated: CASSYPTSTPQYF.

There are many counts of this clonotype. The V and J genes are TRBV20-1 and TRBJ2-1; D remains ambiguous. V lost 0 bases to trimming and J lost 4 bases, with 7 bases between them. CDR1 is DFQATT, CDR2 SNEGSKA, per germline (reference sequence). The CDR3 covers 13 residues. In nucleotides, the CDR3 is TGCAGTGCTAGAGAATGGGGATACAATGAGCAGTTCTTC. Its protein is CSAREWGYNEQFF.

The sample holds many counts of this clonotype. The CDR3 sequence is CASSLDSPGKNIQYF. The CDR3 DNA is TGCGCCAGCAGCTTGGATAGCCCCGGCAAAAACATTCAGTACTTC. The J gene is TRBJ2-4, the V gene TRBV5-1; D is undetermined. V shed 0 bases and J shed 3 bases, with 10 bases lying between them. The CDR3 spans 15 residues. Germline V gives CDR1 SGHRS, CDR2 YFSETQ.

In its sample, this clonotype was seen many times. The chain links TRBV5-1 to TRBJ2-1; D could derive from TRBD1 or TRBD2 (5 bases each). Per germline, CDR1 SGHRS and CDR2 YFSETQ. CDR3 length: 15 amino acids. The ends were cut back, 0 bases at V and 3 bases at J, with 10 bases in the middle. The CDR3 spells CASSLGGDSYNEQFF. Here the CDR3 DNA reads TGCGCCAGCAGCTTGGGGGGAGACAGCTACAATGAGCAGTTCTTC.

The V gene is TRBV5-1, the J gene TRBJ2-4; 9 bases are a match to TRBD2. Unmatched junction bases numbered 11, after V lost 5 bases and J lost 2 bases. Per the germline V gene, CDR1 is SGHRS and CDR2 is YFSETQ. This CDR3 spans 17 amino acids. The CDR3 nucleotides are TGCGCCAGCAGATACGCAAAAGCGGGGGGTACCAAAAACATTCAGTACTTC. Translating it yields CASRYAKAGGTKNIQYF.

The rearrangement joins TRBV29-1 to TRBJ1-1, with D perhaps matching TRBD1 (6 bases). Germline CDR1 and CDR2: SQVTM and ANQGSEA. Trimming removed 6 bases at V and 6 bases at J, with 20 bases between. CDR3 size: 14 residues. The DNA for the CDR3 is TGCAGCGTGGGACAAGCTTGGAGTGATTCTGAAGCTTTCTTT. Protein product: CSVGQAWSDSEAFF.